What follows are 29 T cell receptor beta chains derived from one specimen sequenced in a study of T cell changes during pregnancy in multiple sclerosis. Clones were sequenced by immunoSEQ multiplex PCR, and TCRdb holds only the in-frame ones, with some missing. Among around 57,000 clones listed, 92% were seen once. This specimen was CD4+ T cells from peripheral blood mononuclear cells, taken in the third trimester of pregnancy. All receptors derive from a female donor with multiple sclerosis, enrolled in a pregnancy study.

This chain's CDR3 is CASSLGQGVTGELFF. The CDR3 DNA sequence: TGCGCCAGCAGCCTTGGACAGGGGGTCACCGGGGAGCTGTTTTTT. The genes are TRBV4-1 and TRBJ2-2, with 10 bases identical to TRBD1. Germline V CDR1 and CDR2: MGHRA, YSYEKL. This CDR3 is built from 15 residues. After removal of 4 bases from V and 4 bases from J, the junction contained 3 bases not matched to a gene.

The rearrangement joins TRBV19 to TRBJ2-3, with a possible D match to TRBD1 (5 bases). Germline V gene data show CDR1 as LNHDA and CDR2 as SQIVND (reference sequence). The CDR3 sequence is 14 residues long. V was pared by 6 bases and J by 2 bases, with 12 bases between. CDR3 in DNA: TGTGCCAGTAGGGACACCCGTCTCACAGATACGCAGTATTTT. Amino acid sequence: CASRDTRLTDTQYF.

The count of this clone is one. The V and J genes are TRBV6-1 and TRBJ1-1; TRBD1 aligns across 8 bases. Trimming removed 3 bases from V and 5 bases from J; junction bases left unmatched: 8. CDR1 is MNHNS, CDR2 SASEGT, per germline. This CDR3 region has 15 residues. CDR3 residues: CASSDQTGVGTEAFF. The CDR3 DNA reads as TGTGCCAGCAGTGATCAGACAGGGGTTGGAACTGAAGCTTTCTTT.

The chain joins TRBV30 to TRBJ2-1; maybe TRBD2 (5 bases). Germline-derived CDR1 and CDR2 are GTSNPN and SVGIG (reference sequence). This CDR3 has 14 residues. V lost 3 bases to trimming and J lost 9 bases, with 18 bases between them. In DNA form, the CDR3 reads TGTGCCTGGAGCCCGGGCGGGCCTTGGGGTGAGCAGTTCTTC. Translated: CAWSPGGPWGEQFF.

The V and J genes are TRBV9 and TRBJ1-1; 7 bases align to TRBD1. The germline V gene encodes CDR1 SGDLS and CDR2 YYNGEE. V gave up 0 bases and J gave up 0 bases; unmatched junction bases: 8. CDR3 length equals 17 residues. CDR3 nucleotides: TGTGCCAGCAGCGTAGACCCGACAGGGTTAATGAACACTGAAGCTTTCTTT. As protein: CASSVDPTGLMNTEAFF.

The V gene is TRBV7-2, the J gene TRBJ1-1; D might be TRBD1 (6 bases). CDR3 size: 13 residues. Trimming stripped 5 bases from V and 8 bases from J, with 15 bases between. Germline values: CDR1 SGHTA, CDR2 FQGNSA. The CDR3 DNA follows: TGTGCCAGCAGCCCCCTGGGGGGGCGGGAAGCTTTCTTT. Amino acid sequence: CASSPLGGREAFF.

A single count supports this clone. The chain carries TRBV6-1 and TRBJ2-7; TRBD2 might be the D (6 bases). Looked up from germline, CDR1 is MNHNS and CDR2 is SASEGT. V lost 6 bases to trimming and J lost 3 bases, with 12 bases between them. The CDR3 spans 13 residues. CDR3 loop: CASRGRTDYEQYF. The CDR3 DNA reads as TGTGCCAGCAGAGGGAGGACGGACTACGAGCAGTACTTC.

This chain links TRBV7-6 with TRBJ2-2, with D perhaps TRBD2 (6 bases). Per germline, CDR1 SGHVS and CDR2 FNYEAQ. The CDR3 is 14 residues long. Trimming left V 3 bases short and J 4 bases short, with 9 bases between. DNA of the CDR3: TGTGCCAGCAGCTTTAGCGGTGGCACCGGGGAGCTGTTTTTT. Translating gives CASSFSGGTGELFF. The full variable domain, rest sourced from reference TRBV7-6 and TRBJ2-2, is GAGVSQSPRYKVTKRGQDVALRCDPISGHVSLYWYRQALGQGPEFLTYFNYEAQQDKSGLPNDRFSAERPEGSISTLTIQRTEQRDSAMYRCASSFSGGTGELFFGEGSRLTVL.

In its sample, this clone was seen a few times. The chain employs TRBV19 and TRBJ1-5; 8 bases fit TRBD1. From germline, CDR1 is LNHDA and CDR2 SQIVND (reference sequence). The V segment lost 1 base and the J segment 3 bases; nucleotides outside the gene matches: 2. This CDR3 has 15 amino acids. CDR3 in amino acids: CASSIGQGHNQPQHF. The DNA for the CDR3 is TGTGCCAGTAGTATAGGACAGGGGCACAATCAGCCCCAGCATTTT.

The J gene is TRBJ1-5, the V gene TRBV5-4; TRBD1 matches at 8 bases. CDR1 and CDR2 from the germline V gene are SGHNT and YYREEE (reference sequence). After removal of 4 bases from V and 4 bases from J, the junction contained 4 bases not matched to a gene. This CDR3 is built from 14 residues. As DNA, the CDR3 is TGTGCCAGCAGCCGTCGGGACAGGAATCAGCCCCAGCATTTT. Translating it yields CASSRRDRNQPQHF.

The J gene is TRBJ1-4, the V gene TRBV29-1, with D hard to call. This CDR3 comprises 11 residues. Germline CDR1 SQVTM, CDR2 ANQGSEA. Trimming shortened V by 7 bases and J by 3 bases, and 6 bases separated the two germline ends. CDR3 region: CSAEANEKLFF. DNA of the CDR3: TGCAGCGCAGAAGCTAATGAAAAACTGTTTTTT.

This clone was seen just once. V is TRBV19 and J is TRBJ1-5, with TRBD1 identical over 10 bases. Germline CDR1 reads LNHDA; CDR2 reads SQIVND (reference sequence). The CDR3 sequence is 17 residues long. Losses at the gene ends were 3 bases for V and 7 bases for J; bases not matched to a gene: 12. DNA of the CDR3: TGTGCCAGTAGTATCTGGGACAGGGGATTGGGAGGCCAGCCCCAGCATTTT. It codes for CASSIWDRGLGGQPQHF.

CDR3 sequence (DNA): TGTGCCAGCAGTGAGAGGCAGGGTTGGTCTGAAAAACTGTTTTTT. As protein: CASSERQGWSEKLFF. This sequence joins TRBV6-1 and TRBJ1-4; maybe TRBD1 (5 bases). Germline V lookup: CDR1 MNHNS, CDR2 SASEGT. This CDR3 spans 15 amino acids. The V gene lost 3 bases and the J gene lost 7 bases, with 15 bases spanning the gap.

This sequence joins TRBV5-6 and TRBJ2-7; tentative D call: TRBD1 (5 bases). This CDR3 comprises 14 residues. Germline values: CDR1 SGHDT, CDR2 YYEEEE. Trimming took 0 bases from V and 2 from J, leaving 9 bases between them. In DNA, the CDR3 is TGTGCCAGCAGCTTGGGACAGCTTACCTACGAGCAGTACTTC. Translating it yields CASSLGQLTYEQYF.

The chain joins TRBV6-1 to TRBJ1-2, with 9 bases matching TRBD1. CDR1 is MNHNS and CDR2 is SASEGT in the germline V gene. The CDR3 sequence is 13 residues long. After removal of 7 bases from V and 3 bases from J, the junction contained 3 bases not matched to a gene. In DNA form, the CDR3 reads TGTGCCAGCACTGACAGGGGGGACTATGGCTACACCTTC. Protein product: CASTDRGDYGYTF.

The chain has TRBV15 and TRBJ2-2, with a tentative D call TRBD1 (7 bases). This CDR3 comprises 16 residues. Trimming took off 0 bases at V and 5 bases at J, with 13 bases between the two ends. The germline V gene has CDR1 LNHNV and CDR2 YYDKDF (reference sequence). Here the CDR3 DNA reads TGTGCCACCAGCAGAGACAGGGGGGACGCGACCGGGGAGCTGTTTTTT. Translated: CATSRDRGDATGELFF.

The rearrangement uses TRBV5-1 and TRBJ1-6; 8 positions agree with TRBD1. Per germline, CDR1 SGHRS and CDR2 YFSETQ. This CDR3 is built from 14 residues. Germline trimming cut 4 bases from V and 6 bases from J; bases unmatched to any gene: 3. The DNA for the CDR3 is TGCGCCAGCAGCCCAGACAGGGGTAATTCACCCCTCCACTTT. This sequence encodes CASSPDRGNSPLHF.

The chain has TRBV7-3 and TRBJ2-1, with D maybe TRBD2 (6 bases). Trimming took 5 bases from V and 4 from J, leaving 12 bases between them. Germline CDR1 is SGHTA and CDR2 is FQGTGA. The CDR3 covers 14 residues. Written as DNA, the CDR3 is TGTGCCAGCAGCCCCGTGGAGGGGTACAATGAGCAGTTCTTC. It translates to CASSPVEGYNEQFF.

The chain combines TRBV5-8 with TRBJ2-6, with 9 bases identical to TRBD1. The V segment lost 1 base and the J segment 2 bases; nucleotides outside the gene matches: 1. The CDR3 contains 16 residues. Germline assignment: CDR1 SGHTS and CDR2 YDEGEE. Written as DNA, the CDR3 is TGTGCCAGCAGCTTGAGGACAGGGGCTGGGGCCAACGTCCTGACTTTC. It is translated as CASSLRTGAGANVLTF. Based on the CDR3 plus reference TRBV5-8 and TRBJ2-6, the full variable domain is EAGVTQSPTHLIKTRGQQATLRCSPISGHTSVYWYQQALGLGLQFLLWYDEGEERNRGNFPPRFSGRQFPNYSSELNVNALELEDSALYLCASSLRTGAGANVLTFGAGSRLTVL.

The V and J genes are TRBV19 and TRBJ2-2; 7 positions agree with TRBD1. CDR1 is LNHDA and CDR2 is SQIVND in the germline V gene (reference sequence). The CDR3 is 16 residues long. V trimming: 3 bases; J trimming: 2 bases; junction bases outside the gene matches: 6. CDR3 amino acids: CASSIQGTANTGELFF. DNA of the CDR3: TGTGCCAGTAGTATTCAGGGGACAGCTAACACCGGGGAGCTGTTTTTT.

This clone was recorded only once. In DNA, the CDR3 is TGTGCCAGCAGCTCAACGGGGGACATTCAGTACTTC. Its translation is CASSSTGDIQYF. The V call is TRBV6-5, the J call TRBJ2-4; a weak D match, TRBD2 (6 bases). Germline CDR1 reads MNHEY; CDR2 reads SVGAGI. The V end was cut by 6 bases, the J end by 8 bases, with 11 bases between. The CDR3 runs to 12 residues.

The rearrangement uses TRBV9 and TRBJ1-2; D may be TRBD1 (5 bases). Per the germline V gene, CDR1 is SGDLS and CDR2 is YYNGEE. This CDR3 has 13 amino acids. Trimming stripped 0 bases from V and 4 bases from J, with 7 bases between. The DNA of the CDR3 is TGTGCCAGCAGCGTAGATACAGGCTATGGCTACACCTTC. Its protein is CASSVDTGYGYTF.

The chain links TRBV6-5 to TRBJ1-1; TRBD1 aligns across 7 bases. The CDR3 covers 14 residues. Germline values: CDR1 MNHEY, CDR2 SVGAGI. The J segment lost 1 base and the V segment lost 5 bases, leaving 4 bases of the junction unmatched. CDR3: CASSRGGRNTEAFF. In nucleotides, the CDR3 is TGTGCCAGCAGTCGAGGGGGCCGGAACACTGAAGCTTTCTTT.

The CDR3 sequence is CASSLESGNYNEQFF. DNA of the CDR3: TGTGCCAGCAGCTTGGAGTCTGGCAACTACAATGAGCAGTTCTTC. The chain has TRBV5-6 and TRBJ2-1; no clear D gene. Germline loops: CDR1 SGHDT, CDR2 YYEEEE. Trimming removed 0 bases at V and 3 bases at J, with 10 bases between. This CDR3 comprises 15 residues.

The chain combines TRBV6-5 with TRBJ1-1; possible D gene TRBD1, 6 bases. This CDR3 is 15 amino acids long. Trimming left V 5 bases short and J 1 base short, with 14 bases between. Germline V gene sequence: CDR1 MNHEY, CDR2 SVGAGI. The CDR3 nucleotides are TGTGCCAGCAGTCCGCGGACAGCCCCGAACACTGAAGCTTTCTTT. Translating gives CASSPRTAPNTEAFF.

The chain recombines TRBV4-1 with TRBJ1-2; 8 bases agree with TRBD1. CDR1 and CDR2 from the germline V gene are MGHRA and YSYEKL. The CDR3 loop spans 14 amino acids. After removal of 4 bases from V and 6 bases from J, the junction contained 7 bases not matched to a gene. The CDR3 is CASSRRDRPDGYTF. In DNA form, the CDR3 reads TGCGCCAGCAGCCGCAGGGACAGGCCGGATGGCTACACCTTC.

The chain combines TRBV19 with TRBJ2-7, with D unresolved. Germline CDR1 is LNHDA and CDR2 is SQIVND (reference sequence). Between the trimmed V and J ends, which lost 5 bases and 0 bases, there was a span of 14 bases. The CDR3 consists of 15 residues. The CDR3 DNA reads TGTGCCAGTAGTCAGTACGGGTCGAGCTCCTACGAGCAGTACTTC. Its protein product is CASSQYGSSSYEQYF. Full variable domain (rest looked up from reference TRBV19 and TRBJ2-7): DGGITQSPKYLFRKEGQNVTLSCEQNLNHDAMYWYRQDPGQGLRLIYYSQIVNDFQKGDIAEGYSVSREKKESFPLTVTSAQKNPTAFYLCASSQYGSSSYEQYFGPGTRLTVT.

This clone has a single count. V and J are TRBV18 and TRBJ2-4; D is perhaps TRBD2 (6 bases). Germline assignment: CDR1 KGHSH and CDR2 LQKENI. V was clipped by 6 bases and J by 7 bases, with 7 bases between them. The CDR3 extends over 11 amino acids. The CDR3 here is CASSGGNIQYF. In DNA form, the CDR3 reads TGTGCCAGCTCCGGAGGGAACATTCAGTACTTC.

This clone has just one count. This chain joins TRBV5-1 and TRBJ1-1, with 9 positions matching TRBD1. CDR1 and CDR2 (germline): SGHRS, YFSETQ. Unmatched junction bases numbered 7, after V lost 4 bases and J lost 6 bases. This CDR3 is 14 amino acids long. The CDR3 sequence: CASSGTGQGAEAFF. The CDR3 nucleotides are TGCGCCAGCAGCGGAACGGGACAGGGTGCTGAAGCTTTCTTT.